A selection of T cell receptor beta chains follows, all from one sample in a study of spatial heterogeneity in lung cancer. From the 5' RACE reads, TCRdb called clonotypes with MiXCR, one entry per CDR3 protein. The sample holds under 7,000 distinct CDR3 sequences, less than 3.5% seen once. The input for sequencing was lung tumor tissue, taken at surgery. The receptors were sampled from a male donor with early-stage non-small cell lung cancer. Each CDR3 is given with its conserved first and last residue. Fields, in order: D gene, V gene, J gene, clone size, CDR3 length, CDR3 DNA, CDR3 protein. The D gene is left open where the match is weak. Some rows mark clone size as missing; the rest say once, few, many or name a class of expanded clone.

>-|TRBV30|TRBJ1-1|many|13
TGTGCCTGGAGACCCGATGGAGACACTGAAGCTTTCTTT
CAWRPDGDTEAFF
>TRBD1|TRBV7-2|TRBJ1-1|large|13
TGTGCCAGCAGCTTAAGTACAGGGGGGGAAGCTTTCTTT
CASSLSTGGEAFF
>TRBD1|TRBV12-3/TRBV12-4|TRBJ1-2|many|19
TGTGCCAGCAGTCAAGCCCTGAGGGGGCTTTTTCCAAGGAACTATGGCTACACCTTC
CASSQALRGLFPRNYGYTF
>-|TRBV7-9|TRBJ2-3|medium-sized|14
TGTGCCAGCAGCTTGGACACCCGCACAGATACGCAGTATTTT
CASSLDTRTDTQYF
>-|TRBV5-1|TRBJ2-1|medium-sized|15
TGCGCCAGCAGCGCCGCCCCGAGCTCCTACAATGAGCAGTTCTTC
CASSAAPSSYNEQFF
>TRBD1|TRBV29-1|TRBJ2-7|large|14
TGCAGCGTGCTGGACAGGGGCTTCGCCTACGAGCAGTACTTC
CSVLDRGFAYEQYF
>-|TRBV24-1|TRBJ2-5|many|13
TGTGCCACCAGGGACTGGTCCCGGGAGACCCAGTACTTC
CATRDWSRETQYF
>-|TRBV6-6|TRBJ1-2|medium-sized|11
TGTGCCAGCAGTTACCAATATGGCTACACCTTC
CASSYQYGYTF
>TRBD1|TRBV29-1|TRBJ1-1|medium-sized|14
TGCAGCTCAGAAACCGGGACAGGGAACACTGAAGCTTTCTTT
CSSETGTGNTEAFF
>-|TRBV7-3|TRBJ2-2|-|13
TGTGCCAGCACCCCCGGGCACACCGGGGAGCTGTTTTTT
CASTPGHTGELFF
>-|TRBV18|TRBJ2-2|many|14
TGTGCCAGCTCACCGGCGTCTAACACCGGGGAGCTGTTTTTT
CASSPASNTGELFF